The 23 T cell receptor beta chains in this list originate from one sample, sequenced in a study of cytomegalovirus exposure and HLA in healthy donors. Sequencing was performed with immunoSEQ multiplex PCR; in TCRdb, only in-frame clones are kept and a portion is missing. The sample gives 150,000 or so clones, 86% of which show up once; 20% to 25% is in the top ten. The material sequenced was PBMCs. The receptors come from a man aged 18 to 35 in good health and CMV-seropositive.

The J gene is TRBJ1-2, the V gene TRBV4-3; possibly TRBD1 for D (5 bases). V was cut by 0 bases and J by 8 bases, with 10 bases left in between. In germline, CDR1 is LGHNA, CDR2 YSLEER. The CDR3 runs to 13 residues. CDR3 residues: CASSQEGEEGYTF. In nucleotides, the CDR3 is TGCGCCAGCAGCCAAGAAGGGGAGGAAGGCTACACCTTC.

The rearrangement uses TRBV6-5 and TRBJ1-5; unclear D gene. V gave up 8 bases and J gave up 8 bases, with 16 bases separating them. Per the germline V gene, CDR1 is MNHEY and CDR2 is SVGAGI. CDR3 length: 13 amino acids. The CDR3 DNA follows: TGTGCCAGCTCTAACGCGGGATACGAGCCCCAGCATTTT. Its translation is CASSNAGYEPQHF.

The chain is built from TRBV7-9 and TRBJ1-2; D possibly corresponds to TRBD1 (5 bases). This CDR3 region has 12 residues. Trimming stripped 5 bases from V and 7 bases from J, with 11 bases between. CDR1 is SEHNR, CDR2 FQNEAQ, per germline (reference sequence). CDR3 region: CASSGPQGGYTF. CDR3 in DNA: TGTGCCAGCAGCGGACCCCAGGGTGGCTACACCTTC.

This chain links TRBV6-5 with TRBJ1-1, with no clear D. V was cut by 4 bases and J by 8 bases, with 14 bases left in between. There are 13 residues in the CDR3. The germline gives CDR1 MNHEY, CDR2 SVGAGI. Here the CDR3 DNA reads TGTGCCAGCAGTTCCCTACGAACAGAAGAAGCTTTCTTT. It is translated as CASSSLRTEEAFF.

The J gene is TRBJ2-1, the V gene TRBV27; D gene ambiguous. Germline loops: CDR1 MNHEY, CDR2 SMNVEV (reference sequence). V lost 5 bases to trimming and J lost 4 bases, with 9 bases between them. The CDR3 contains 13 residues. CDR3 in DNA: TGTGCCAGCAGTATCTCACAGTACAATGAGCAGTTCTTC. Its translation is CASSISQYNEQFF.

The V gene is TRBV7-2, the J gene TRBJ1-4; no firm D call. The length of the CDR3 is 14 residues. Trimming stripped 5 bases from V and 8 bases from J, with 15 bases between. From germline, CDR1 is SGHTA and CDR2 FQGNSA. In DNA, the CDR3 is TGTGCCAGCAGCCCCCGGCTCGCGGGGGAAAAACTGTTTTTT. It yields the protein CASSPRLAGEKLFF.

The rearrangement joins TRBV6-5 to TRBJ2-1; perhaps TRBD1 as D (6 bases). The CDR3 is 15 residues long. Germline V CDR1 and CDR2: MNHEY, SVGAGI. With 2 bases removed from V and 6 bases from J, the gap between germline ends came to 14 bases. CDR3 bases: TGTGCCAGCAGTTACGGCCAGGGGCCTCTCAATGAGCAGTTCTTC. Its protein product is CASSYGQGPLNEQFF.

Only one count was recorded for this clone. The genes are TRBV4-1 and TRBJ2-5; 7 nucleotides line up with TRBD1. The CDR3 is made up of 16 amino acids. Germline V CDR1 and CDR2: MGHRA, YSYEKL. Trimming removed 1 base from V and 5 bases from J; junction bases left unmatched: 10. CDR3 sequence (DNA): TGCGCCAGCAGCCAAGGACAGGGCATGAGGGGGGAGACCCAGTACTTC. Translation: CASSQGQGMRGETQYF.

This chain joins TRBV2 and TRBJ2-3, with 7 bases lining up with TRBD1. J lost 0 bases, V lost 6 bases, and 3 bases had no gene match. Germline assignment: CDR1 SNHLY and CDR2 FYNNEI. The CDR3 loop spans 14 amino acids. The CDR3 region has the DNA TGTGCCAGCAGGTACAGGGGTAGCACAGATACGCAGTATTTT. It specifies CASRYRGSTDTQYF.

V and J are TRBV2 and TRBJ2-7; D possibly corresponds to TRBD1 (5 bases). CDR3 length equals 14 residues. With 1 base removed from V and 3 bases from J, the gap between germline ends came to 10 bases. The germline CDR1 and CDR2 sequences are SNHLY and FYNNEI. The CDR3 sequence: CASSEVWQGYEQYF. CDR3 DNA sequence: TGTGCCAGCAGTGAAGTCTGGCAGGGCTACGAGCAGTACTTC. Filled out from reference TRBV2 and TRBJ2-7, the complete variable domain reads EPEVTQTPSHQVTQMGQEVILRCVPISNHLYFYWYRQILGQKVEFLVSFYNNEISEKSEIFDDQFSVERPDGSNFTLKIRSTKLEDSAMYFCASSEVWQGYEQYFGPGTRLTVT.

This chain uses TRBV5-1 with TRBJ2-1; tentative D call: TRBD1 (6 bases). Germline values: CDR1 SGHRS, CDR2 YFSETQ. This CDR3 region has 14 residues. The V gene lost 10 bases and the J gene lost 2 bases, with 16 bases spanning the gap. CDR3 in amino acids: CAVRSGEPYNEQFF. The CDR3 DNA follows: TGCGCCGTGAGATCAGGGGAACCCTACAATGAGCAGTTCTTC.

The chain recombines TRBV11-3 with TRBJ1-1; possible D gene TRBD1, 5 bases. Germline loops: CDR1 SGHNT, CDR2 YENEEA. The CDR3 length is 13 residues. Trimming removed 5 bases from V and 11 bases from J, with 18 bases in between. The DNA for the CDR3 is TGTGCCAGCAGCCCCTGTGGAGGGACCGGGGCTTTCTTT. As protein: CASSPCGGTGAFF.

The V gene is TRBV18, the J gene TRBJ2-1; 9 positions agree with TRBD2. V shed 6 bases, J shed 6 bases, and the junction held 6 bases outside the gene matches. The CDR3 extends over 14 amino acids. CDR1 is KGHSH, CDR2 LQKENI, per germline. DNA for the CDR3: TGTGCCAGCTCCCTTCGCGGGAGGGGCAATGAGCAGTTCTTC. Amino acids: CASSLRGRGNEQFF.

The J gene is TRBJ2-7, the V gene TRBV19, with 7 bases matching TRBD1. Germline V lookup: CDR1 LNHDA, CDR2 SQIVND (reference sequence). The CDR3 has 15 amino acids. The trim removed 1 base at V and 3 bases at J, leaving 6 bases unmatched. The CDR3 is CASSIGGTELYEQYF. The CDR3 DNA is TGTGCCAGTAGTATAGGGGGGACAGAACTCTACGAGCAGTACTTC. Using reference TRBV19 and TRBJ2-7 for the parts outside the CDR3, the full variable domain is DGGITQSPKYLFRKEGQNVTLSCEQNLNHDAMYWYRQDPGQGLRLIYYSQIVNDFQKGDIAEGYSVSREKKESFPLTVTSAQKNPTAFYLCASSIGGTELYEQYFGPGTRLTVT.

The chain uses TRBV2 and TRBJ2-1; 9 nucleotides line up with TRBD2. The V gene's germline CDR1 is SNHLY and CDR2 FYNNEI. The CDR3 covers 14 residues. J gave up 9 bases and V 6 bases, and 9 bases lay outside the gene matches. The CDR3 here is CASRGIAGEGEQFF. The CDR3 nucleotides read TGTGCCAGCAGGGGAATAGCGGGAGAGGGTGAGCAGTTCTTC.

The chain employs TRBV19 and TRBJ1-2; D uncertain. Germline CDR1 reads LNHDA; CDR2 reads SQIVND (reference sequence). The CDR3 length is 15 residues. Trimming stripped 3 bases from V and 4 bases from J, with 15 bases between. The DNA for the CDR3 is TGTGCCAGTAGTATCCCTGGGCAGCGGGGCTATGGCTACACCTTC. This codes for CASSIPGQRGYGYTF.

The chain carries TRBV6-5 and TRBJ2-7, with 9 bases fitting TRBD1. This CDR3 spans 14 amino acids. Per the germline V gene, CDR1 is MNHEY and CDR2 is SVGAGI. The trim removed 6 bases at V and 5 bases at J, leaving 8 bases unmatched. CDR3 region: CASSWDRATNEQYF. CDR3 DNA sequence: TGTGCCAGCAGCTGGGACAGGGCGACAAACGAGCAGTACTTC.

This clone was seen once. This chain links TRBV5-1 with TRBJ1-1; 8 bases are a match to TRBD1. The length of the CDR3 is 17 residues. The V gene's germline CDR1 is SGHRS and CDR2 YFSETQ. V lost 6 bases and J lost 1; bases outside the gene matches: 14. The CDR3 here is CASTSQMTGAQNTEAFF. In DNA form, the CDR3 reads TGCGCCAGCACCTCCCAGATGACAGGGGCACAGAACACTGAAGCTTTCTTT.

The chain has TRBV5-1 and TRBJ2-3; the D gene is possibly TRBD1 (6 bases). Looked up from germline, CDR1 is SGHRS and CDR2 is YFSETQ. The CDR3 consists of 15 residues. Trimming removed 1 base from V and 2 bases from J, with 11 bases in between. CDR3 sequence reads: CASSLMGHPTDTQYF. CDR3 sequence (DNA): TGCGCCAGCAGCTTGATGGGACACCCCACAGATACGCAGTATTTT.

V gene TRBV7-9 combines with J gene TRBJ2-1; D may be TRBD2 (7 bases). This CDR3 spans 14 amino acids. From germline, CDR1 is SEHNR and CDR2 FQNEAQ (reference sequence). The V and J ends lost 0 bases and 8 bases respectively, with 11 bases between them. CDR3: CASSLAGGADEQFF. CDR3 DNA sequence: TGTGCCAGCAGCTTAGCGGGGGGGGCCGATGAGCAGTTCTTC.

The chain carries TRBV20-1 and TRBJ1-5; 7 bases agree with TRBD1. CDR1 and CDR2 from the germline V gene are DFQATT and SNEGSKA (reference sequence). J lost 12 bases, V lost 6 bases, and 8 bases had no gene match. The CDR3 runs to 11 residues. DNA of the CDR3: TGCAGTGCCGCAAAAACAGGGGTCCAGCATTTT. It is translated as CSAAKTGVQHF.

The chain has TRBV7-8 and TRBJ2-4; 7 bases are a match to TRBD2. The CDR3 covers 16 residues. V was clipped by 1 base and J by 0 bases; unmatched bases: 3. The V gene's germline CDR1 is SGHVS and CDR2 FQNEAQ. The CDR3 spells CASSLELATAKNIQYF. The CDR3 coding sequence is TGTGCCAGCAGCTTAGAACTAGCGACAGCCAAAAACATTCAGTACTTC.

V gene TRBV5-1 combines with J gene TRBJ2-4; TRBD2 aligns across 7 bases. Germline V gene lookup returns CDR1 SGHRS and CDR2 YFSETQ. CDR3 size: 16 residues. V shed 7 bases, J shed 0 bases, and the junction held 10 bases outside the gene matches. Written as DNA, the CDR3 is TGCGCCAGCGCTACGGGCGGGGGAGTAGCCAAAAACATTCAGTACTTC. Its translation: CASATGGGVAKNIQYF.